Listed here is a single T cell receptor beta chain. What it recognizes is unknown. The RNA, roughly 0.45 to 1 ug, was put through reverse transcription using random hexamers. TCRdb fed the immunoSEQ multiplex PCR reads into MiXCR, producing one record per CDR3 protein. The table includes under 200,000 distinct CDR3 sequences, approximately 95% detected once. V was shortened by 2 bases and J by 7 bases, with 21 bases between the two germline ends. The germline gives CDR1 LGHDT, CDR2 YNNKEL (reference sequence). This CDR3 region has 17 residues. These data come from a study of CD8 T cells in Susac syndrome. Findings and limits, study-wide: An acknowledgment was made by the study that its TCR sequencing and HLA analysis involved relatively few individuals.

The chain couples TRBV3-1 to TRBJ2-4; maybe TRBD2 (5 bases). The receptor was isolated from a human donor with multiple sclerosis. Sequenced material: CD8+ T cells from PBMCs. In DNA form, the CDR3 reads TGTGCCAGCAGCCAATTGGTAGACGCCCCCGGGGTGAACATTCAGTACTTC. It encodes CASSQLVDAPGVNIQYF.